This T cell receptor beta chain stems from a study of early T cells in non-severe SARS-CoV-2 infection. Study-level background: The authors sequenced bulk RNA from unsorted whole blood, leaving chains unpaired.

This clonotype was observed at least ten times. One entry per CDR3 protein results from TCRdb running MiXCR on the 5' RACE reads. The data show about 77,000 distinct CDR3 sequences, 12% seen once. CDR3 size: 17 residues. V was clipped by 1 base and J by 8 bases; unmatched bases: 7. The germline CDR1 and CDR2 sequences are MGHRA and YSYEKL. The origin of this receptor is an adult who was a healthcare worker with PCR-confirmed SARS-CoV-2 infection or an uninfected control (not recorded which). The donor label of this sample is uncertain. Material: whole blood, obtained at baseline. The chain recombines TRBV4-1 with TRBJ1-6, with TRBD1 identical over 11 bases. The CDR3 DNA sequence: TGCGCCAGCAGCCAAGGGGCGTGGACAGGGGGCTATTCACCCCTCCACTTT. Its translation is CASSQGAWTGGYSPLHF.